The 2 T cell receptor beta chains given below trace back to one sample, sequenced in a study of blood T cells in healthy people across ages. A second PCR of roughly 7 to 11 cycles used a sample-barcoded 5' primer and a J-beta primer mix. MiXCR was run by TCRdb on the 5' RACE reads, yielding one entry per CDR3 protein. Among about 1.8 million distinct CDR3 sequences, about 49% were seen once, and the ten largest hold over 2%. The material sequenced was blood. These receptors were obtained from a woman in her forties in good health.

The rearrangement uses TRBV24-1 and TRBJ2-1; D tentatively fits TRBD1 or TRBD2 (6 bases each). The V gene's germline CDR1 is KGHDR and CDR2 SFDVKD. The CDR3 covers 14 residues. Trimming pared 4 bases from V and 7 bases from J, leaving 13 bases between. CDR3 sequence (DNA): TGTGCCACCAGTGAGTCGGGGGCCGTGAATGAGCAGTTCTTC. Its protein is CATSESGAVNEQFF.

V usage is TRBV6-2 or TRBV6-3 and J usage is TRBJ2-3; 9 bases match TRBD2. In germline, CDR1 is MNHEY, CDR2 SVGEGT. The CDR3 sequence is 16 residues long. V dropped 2 bases and J dropped 5; count of bases not matched to a gene: 8. The CDR3 DNA is TGTGCCAGCAGTTACGGCGGGGGGGCCTACCAAGATACGCAGTATTTT. The encoded protein is CASSYGGGAYQDTQYF.